Following are 18 T cell receptor beta chains from one sample sequenced in a study of CD8 T cells in Susac syndrome. RNA amounts of about 0.5 to 1 ug underwent reverse transcription with random hexamers. Each CDR3 protein gets one entry after TCRdb re-called the immunoSEQ multiplex PCR reads with MiXCR. The sample yields about 76,000 distinct CDR3 sequences, over 85% seen once. Material: CD8+ T cells from PBMCs. All receptors come from a human donor with Susac syndrome.

The CDR3 bases are TGTGCCAGCAGTGCAGGACAGGGTGACACCGGGGAGCTGTTTTTT. This codes for CASSAGQGDTGELFF. The rearrangement joins TRBV2 to TRBJ2-2, with 8 bases identical to TRBD1. J was trimmed by 3 bases and V by 4 bases; bases with no gene match: 4. In germline, CDR1 is SNHLY, CDR2 FYNNEI. The CDR3 sequence is 15 residues long.

The rearrangement joins TRBV5-1 to TRBJ2-2; D gene uncertain. Germline V gene data show CDR1 as SGHRS and CDR2 as YFSETQ. Trimming removed 0 bases from V and 4 bases from J, with 10 bases in between. The CDR3 has 15 amino acids. The CDR3 bases are TGCGCCAGCAGCTTGGATGGGTGGAGCACCGGGGAGCTGTTTTTT. Amino acid sequence: CASSLDGWSTGELFF.

This chain joins TRBV28 and TRBJ2-7; D might be TRBD1 (6 bases). The CDR3 spans 15 residues. The germline V and J ends were trimmed by 4 bases and 3 bases, with 16 bases remaining between them. Germline CDR1 reads MDHEN; CDR2 reads SYDVKM. CDR3 coding DNA: TGTGCCAGCAGTTCCAACAGGGTGGTTGTCTACGAGCAGTACTTC. Its protein is CASSSNRVVVYEQYF.

V is TRBV20-1 and J is TRBJ2-7, with D maybe TRBD2 (6 bases). This CDR3 region has 15 residues. Germline CDR1 and CDR2: DFQATT and SNEGSKA (reference sequence). Trimming took 1 base from V and 1 from J, leaving 14 bases between them. The CDR3 loop is CSARVGQGGSYEQYF. The DNA of the CDR3 is TGCAGTGCTAGAGTAGGTCAGGGAGGATCCTACGAGCAGTACTTC.

This chain joins TRBV29-1 and TRBJ1-1; D is ambiguous. There are 13 residues in the CDR3. V lost 4 bases, J lost 0 bases, and 9 bases lay in between. Per germline, CDR1 SQVTM and CDR2 ANQGSEA. Here the CDR3 reads CSVVGRMNTEAFF. The CDR3 coding sequence is TGCAGCGTTGTGGGCAGGATGAACACTGAAGCTTTCTTT.

This clonotype was observed a handful of times. V usage is TRBV20-1 and J usage is TRBJ2-3, with 7 bases matching TRBD1. The germline V gene encodes CDR1 DFQATT and CDR2 SNEGSKA (reference sequence). V lost 3 bases and J lost 5; bases outside the gene matches: 8. CDR3 length: 14 amino acids. This CDR3 reads CSASSQGVRDTQYF. CDR3 nucleotide sequence: TGCAGTGCTAGTAGCCAGGGGGTGAGAGATACGCAGTATTTT.

CDR3 DNA sequence: TGCAGCGTTCGGGCTAGCGGGATTCTAGGCGGGGAGCTGTTTTTT. This sequence encodes CSVRASGILGGELFF. The chain has TRBV29-1 and TRBJ2-2; 9 bases agree with TRBD2. Germline lookup yields CDR1 SQVTM and CDR2 ANQGSEA. J was trimmed by 7 bases and V by 5 bases; bases with no gene match: 11. This CDR3 has 15 residues.

This sequence joins TRBV20-1 and TRBJ2-7, with D maybe TRBD1 (6 bases). The CDR3 has 15 amino acids. V was shortened by 0 bases and J by 1 base, with 13 bases between the two germline ends. Germline-derived CDR1 and CDR2 are DFQATT and SNEGSKA (reference sequence). CDR3 protein: CSARETGSGSYEQYF. The CDR3, as DNA: TGCAGTGCTAGAGAAACAGGGTCGGGTTCCTACGAGCAGTACTTC.

The sample holds one count of this clonotype. This chain links TRBV7-2 with TRBJ2-7, with 8 bases that match TRBD1. J was trimmed by 1 base and V by 3 bases; bases with no gene match: 5. The CDR3 extends over 15 amino acids. Germline-derived CDR1 and CDR2 are SGHTA and FQGNSA. CDR3: CASSFKTGGSYEQYF. CDR3 DNA sequence: TGTGCCAGCAGCTTCAAAACAGGGGGTTCCTACGAGCAGTACTTC.

The V gene is TRBV6-5, the J gene TRBJ1-1; unclear D gene. The V gene's germline CDR1 is MNHEY and CDR2 SVGAGI. The CDR3 spans 13 residues. V dropped 2 bases and J dropped 4 bases, with 8 bases sitting between them. The CDR3 region is CASSYPGSTEAFF. The CDR3 DNA reads as TGTGCCAGCAGTTACCCTGGGAGCACTGAAGCTTTCTTT.

The chain recombines TRBV3-1 with TRBJ1-2; 7 nucleotides match TRBD1. CDR3 length: 15 amino acids. The J segment lost 5 bases and the V segment lost 2 bases, leaving 8 bases of the junction unmatched. CDR1 is LGHDT and CDR2 is YNNKEL in the germline V gene (reference sequence). The CDR3 reads CASSQRQGQRYGYTF. The CDR3 nucleotides read TGTGCCAGCAGCCAAAGACAGGGTCAACGTTATGGCTACACCTTC.

V usage is TRBV30 and J usage is TRBJ1-2, with D perhaps matching TRBD1 (5 bases). CDR1 is GTSNPN, CDR2 SVGIG, per germline (reference sequence). The CDR3 runs 16 residues. V lost 1 base and J 0 bases, leaving 15 bases between the germline ends. The CDR3 nucleotides read TGTGCCTGGAGTGAGCCGGGACTCTCCACTAACTATGGCTACACCTTC. Translated: CAWSEPGLSTNYGYTF.

CDR3 in DNA: TGTGCCAGCAGGTGGATATCAACCTACGAGCAGTACTTC. As protein: CASRWISTYEQYF. The J gene is TRBJ2-7, the V gene TRBV6-1; D not certain. CDR1 is MNHNS and CDR2 is SASEGT in the germline V gene. V lost 6 bases, J lost 2 bases, and 11 bases lay in between. The CDR3 length is 13 residues.

V and J are TRBV27 and TRBJ2-1, with TRBD1 matching over 9 bases. V was pared by 5 bases and J by 2 bases, with 4 bases of the junction left unmatched. The CDR3 runs to 15 residues. In germline, CDR1 is MNHEY, CDR2 SMNVEV (reference sequence). CDR3 nucleotides: TGTGCCAGCAGTCCCCGGGACAGGGCCTACAATGAGCAGTTCTTC. Its translation: CASSPRDRAYNEQFF.

V usage is TRBV28 and J usage is TRBJ2-4; tentatively, D is TRBD1 (5 bases). Trimming shortened V by 5 bases and J by 1 base, and 12 bases separated the two germline ends. Germline CDR1 is MDHEN and CDR2 is SYDVKM. This CDR3 is 15 amino acids long. The CDR3 DNA follows: TGTGCCAGCAGTGTCAGGGAAGGGGCCAAAAACATTCAGTACTTC. This codes for CASSVREGAKNIQYF.

CDR3 amino acids: CASRASRSYEQYF. DNA for the CDR3: TGTGCCAGTAGAGCATCCAGGAGCTACGAGCAGTACTTC. V usage is TRBV19 and J usage is TRBJ2-7; D ambiguous. Looked up from germline, CDR1 is LNHDA and CDR2 is SQIVND (reference sequence). This CDR3 is 13 amino acids long. The V end was cut by 6 bases, the J end by 3 bases, with 12 bases between.

This clonotype was counted only a few times. The rearrangement links TRBV5-1 to TRBJ2-7; TRBD2 agrees at 10 bases. CDR1 and CDR2 from the germline V gene are SGHRS and YFSETQ. The ends lost 5 bases at V and 3 bases at J; junction bases unmatched: 5. The length of the CDR3 is 14 residues. In DNA, the CDR3 is TGCGCCAGCAGGTGGACTAGCGGCCTCTACGAGCAGTACTTC. Residues: CASRWTSGLYEQYF.

The V gene is TRBV20-1, the J gene TRBJ2-7; D not certain. CDR1 is DFQATT and CDR2 is SNEGSKA in the germline V gene (reference sequence). V lost 1 base, J lost 2 bases, and 15 bases lay in between. This CDR3 spans 15 amino acids. This CDR3 is CSARGPQAATYEQYF. CDR3 bases: TGCAGTGCTAGAGGCCCCCAGGCAGCCACCTACGAGCAGTACTTC.